One T cell receptor beta chain is described in this entry. The antigen remains unidentified. Barcoded TCR alpha and TCR beta cDNA libraries with UMIs came from 5'RACE using constant-segment primers. In TCRdb, the 5' RACE reads were re-called with MiXCR into one record per CDR3 protein. This table holds more than 200,000 distinct CDR3 sequences, about 16% found once. There are 13 residues in the CDR3. Germline CDR1 reads SGHTA; CDR2 reads FQGNSA. V lost 1 base to trimming and J lost 4 bases, with 7 bases between them. The source of the sample is a study of T-cell memory formation after mild COVID-19. Study-wide results and limits: Contracting CD4+ clones sat mainly in CM and EM; CD8+ in EMRA.

The chain links TRBV7-2 to TRBJ2-5; D remains ambiguous. This receptor was obtained from a man between 18 and 29 years old who had mild COVID-19 (a few samples of this study predate the infection). Cell type and time point are not known. The specimen was PBMCs or a T cell subset sorted from them (not recorded which). CDR3 in amino acids: CASSLVATETQYF. The CDR3 DNA reads as TGTGCCAGCAGCTTAGTTGCGACAGAGACCCAGTACTTC.